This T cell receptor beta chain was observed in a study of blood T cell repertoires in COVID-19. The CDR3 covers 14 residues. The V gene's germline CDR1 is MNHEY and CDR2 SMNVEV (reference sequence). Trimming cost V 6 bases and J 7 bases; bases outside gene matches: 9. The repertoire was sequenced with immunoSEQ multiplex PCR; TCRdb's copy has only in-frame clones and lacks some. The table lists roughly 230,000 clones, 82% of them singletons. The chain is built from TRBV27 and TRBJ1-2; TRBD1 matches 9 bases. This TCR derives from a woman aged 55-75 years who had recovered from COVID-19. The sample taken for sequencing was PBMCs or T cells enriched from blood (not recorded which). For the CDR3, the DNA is TGTGCCAGCAGACCCATGGGACAGGGAGGTGGCTACACCTTC. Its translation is CASRPMGQGGGYTF.